This TCR beta chain was captured in a study of T cells in Graves' hyperthyroidism and ophthalmopathy. It was uncontrolled infection, other autoimmune disease, pregnancy or lactation that excluded patients. Thyroid ultrasound, orbital computed tomography, clinical symptoms, and serum thyroxine and TRAb underpinned diagnoses. Study findings and constraints: Ophthalmopathy and stable hyperthyroidism were separated by a 13 V-J model.

This CDR3 has 15 amino acids. Germline V gene data show CDR1 as LNHDA and CDR2 as SQIVND (reference sequence). Trimming took 5 bases from V and 6 from J, leaving 20 bases between them. This clonotype was observed a handful of times. Its matching antigen is unknown. Amplified regions were TCR beta CDR3 sequences from RNA transcripts. TCR CDR3 regions were first amplified by RT-PCR with HTBI primers. TCRdb itself ran the multiplex PCR reads through MiXCR, one entry per CDR3 protein. The repertoire has tens of thousands of distinct CDR3 sequences, approximately 46% of them found once; the top ten carry under 13%.

The chain carries TRBV19 and TRBJ2-7; TRBD2 is a possible D gene (6 bases). This TCR came from a woman aged 25 to 39 with Graves' hyperthyroidism. Input material: blood. CDR3 coding DNA: TGTGCCAGTAGTTTCGTAGGAGGGCAGCGAGGCGAGCAGTACTTC. Translated: CASSFVGGQRGEQYF.